The T cell receptor (beta chain) under discussion was sequenced for a study of blood T cells in healthy people across ages. Findings of the study overall: Estimated diversity across one million T cells was deemed an underestimate.

PCR was performed a second time for about 7 to 11 cycles using a sample-barcoded 5' primer and a J-beta primer mix. Researchers report that each sample yielded at least 2.5 million CDR3-containing paired-end reads. A single record per CDR3 protein comes from TCRdb applying MiXCR to the 5' RACE reads. Among 800,000 to 900,000 distinct CDR3 sequences listed, approximately 65% were seen once. Comments on this clonotype: As yet, its antigen is unknown.

Germline V gives CDR1 DFQATT, CDR2 SNEGSKA (reference sequence). Trimming took 3 bases from V and 12 from J; bases not matched to a gene: 4. The CDR3 is 10 amino acids. What was sequenced was blood. This chain joins TRBV20-1 and TRBJ1-2; 7 bases align to TRBD1. The TCR originated in a man aged 25-45 years in good health. The CDR3 loop is CSARTTGDTF. The CDR3 nucleotides read TGCAGTGCTAGGACTACAGGGGACACCTTC.